This T cell receptor beta chain was sequenced in a study of blood T cell repertoires in COVID-19. Study information: Samples representing acute and convalescent COVID-19 were sourced from the United States, Italy and Spain. In each case, the material was cDNA or gDNA derived from T cells, B-cell-depleted T cells, or PBMCs.

The authors' processing: Amplification from reference gene primers served as the basis for estimated nucleated cell counts. Using immunoSEQ multiplex PCR, the repertoire was profiled, and TCRdb retains in-frame clones only, with some absent. V and J calls and clone size follow that table, whereas D and trimming were derived from the DNA. The sample yields approximately 100,000 clones, approximately 79% seen once. Germline assignment: CDR1 LGHDT and CDR2 YNNKEL (reference sequence). The V and J ends lost 1 base and 7 bases respectively, with 16 bases between them. The CDR3 sequence is 15 residues long.

Sequencing was done on a sample of peripheral blood. The chain employs TRBV3-1 (or the pseudogene TRBV3-2) and TRBJ1-2, with D possibly TRBD1 on 5 matching bases. The clonotype was recovered from a woman older than 75 with active or convalescent COVID-19. CDR3 residues: CASSQVLGEAAGYTF. The CDR3 DNA follows: TGTGCCAGCAGCCAAGTATTAGGGGAGGCTGCTGGCTACACCTTC.